The clone carrying this T cell receptor beta chain was observed a single time. V lost 6 bases to trimming and J lost 8 bases; unmatched junction nucleotides: 5. There are 14 residues in the CDR3. The sample is drawn from a study of regulatory T cells in long-lasting Graves disease. Both iRepertoire HTBI primers and Arm-PCR of CDR3 regions were used to build the TCR beta libraries. TCRdb re-analysed the multiplex PCR reads in MiXCR, keeping a single row per CDR3 protein. This sample has 300,000 to 400,000 distinct CDR3 sequences; around a sixth occur once, and the top ten carry approximately 22%. Time point reported: newly diagnosed GD, antithyroid drugs for less than 3 months. The TCR library used RNA extracted from PBMCs.

The source material was peripheral blood mononuclear cells (PBMCs), sampled at new diagnosis, from a patient treated with antithyroid drugs. V usage is TRBV12-3 or TRBV12-4 and J usage is TRBJ1-4; 11 bases are shared with TRBD1. The TCR originated in a female donor with Graves disease. In DNA, the CDR3 is TGTGCCAGCAGAGGGGGACAGGGGGGCGAAAAACTGTTTTTT. Amino acid sequence: CASRGGQGGEKLFF.